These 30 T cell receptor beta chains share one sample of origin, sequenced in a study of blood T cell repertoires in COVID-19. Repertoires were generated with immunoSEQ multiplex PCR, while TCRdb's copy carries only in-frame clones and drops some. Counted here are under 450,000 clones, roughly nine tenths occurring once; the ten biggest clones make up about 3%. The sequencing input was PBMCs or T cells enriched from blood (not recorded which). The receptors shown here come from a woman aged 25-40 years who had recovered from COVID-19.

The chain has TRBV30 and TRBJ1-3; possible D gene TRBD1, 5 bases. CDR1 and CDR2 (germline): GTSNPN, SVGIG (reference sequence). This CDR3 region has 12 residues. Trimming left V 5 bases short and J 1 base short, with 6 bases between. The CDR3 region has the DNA TGTGCCTGGGACAGATCTGGAAACACCATATATTTT. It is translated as CAWDRSGNTIYF.

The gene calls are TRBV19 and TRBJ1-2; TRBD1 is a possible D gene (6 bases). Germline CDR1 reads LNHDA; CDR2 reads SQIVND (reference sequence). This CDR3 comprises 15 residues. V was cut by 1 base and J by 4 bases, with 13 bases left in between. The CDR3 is CASSIGGGLSYGYTF. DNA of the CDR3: TGTGCCAGTAGTATAGGAGGGGGTTTGAGCTATGGCTACACCTTC.

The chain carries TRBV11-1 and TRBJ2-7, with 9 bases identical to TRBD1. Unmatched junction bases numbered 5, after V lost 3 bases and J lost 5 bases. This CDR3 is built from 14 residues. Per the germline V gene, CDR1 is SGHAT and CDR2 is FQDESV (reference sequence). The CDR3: CASSFDRGDDEQYF. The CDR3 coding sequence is TGTGCCAGCAGCTTTGACAGGGGGGACGACGAGCAGTACTTC. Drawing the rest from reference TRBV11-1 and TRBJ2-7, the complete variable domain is EAEVAQSPRYKITEKSQAVAFWCDPISGHATLYWYRQILGQGPELLVQFQDESVVDDSQLPKDRFSAERLKGVDSTLKIQPAELGDSAMYLCASSFDRGDDEQYFGPGTRLTVT.

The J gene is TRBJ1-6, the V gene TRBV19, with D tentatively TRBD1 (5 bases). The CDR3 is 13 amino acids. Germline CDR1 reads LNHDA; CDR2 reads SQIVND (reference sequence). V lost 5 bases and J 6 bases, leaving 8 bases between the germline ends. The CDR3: CASSDRGNSPLHF. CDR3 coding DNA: TGTGCCAGTAGTGACAGAGGTAATTCACCCCTCCACTTT.

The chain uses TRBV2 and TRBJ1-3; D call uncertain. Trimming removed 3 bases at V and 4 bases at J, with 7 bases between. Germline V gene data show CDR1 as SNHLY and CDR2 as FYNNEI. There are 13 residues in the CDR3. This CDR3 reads CASSEVEGNTIYF. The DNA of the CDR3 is TGTGCCAGCAGTGAGGTTGAGGGAAACACCATATATTTT.

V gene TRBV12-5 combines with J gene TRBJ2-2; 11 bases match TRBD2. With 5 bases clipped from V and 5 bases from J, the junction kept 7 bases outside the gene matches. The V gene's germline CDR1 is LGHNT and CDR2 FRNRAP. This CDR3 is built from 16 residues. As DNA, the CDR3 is TGTGCTAGTGGTAAAATAGCGGGGGGGCTGACCGGGGAGCTGTTTTTT. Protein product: CASGKIAGGLTGELFF.

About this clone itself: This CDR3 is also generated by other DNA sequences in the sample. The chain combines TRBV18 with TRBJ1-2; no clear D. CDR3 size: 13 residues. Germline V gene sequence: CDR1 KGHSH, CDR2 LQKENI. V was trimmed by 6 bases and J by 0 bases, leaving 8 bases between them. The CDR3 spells CASSPTTNYGYTF. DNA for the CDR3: TGTGCCAGCTCTCCTACTACTAACTATGGCTACACCTTC.

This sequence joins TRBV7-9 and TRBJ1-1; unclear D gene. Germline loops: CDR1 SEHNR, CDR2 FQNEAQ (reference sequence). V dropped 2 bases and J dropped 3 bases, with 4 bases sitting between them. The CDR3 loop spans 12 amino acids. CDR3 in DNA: TGTGCCAGCAGCTTATCGGACACTGAAGCTTTCTTT. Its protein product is CASSLSDTEAFF.

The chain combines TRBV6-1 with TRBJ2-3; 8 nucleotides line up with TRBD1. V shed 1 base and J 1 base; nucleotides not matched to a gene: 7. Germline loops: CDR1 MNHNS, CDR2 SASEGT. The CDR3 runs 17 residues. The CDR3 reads CASSEGRPDRGTDTQYF. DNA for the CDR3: TGTGCCAGCAGTGAAGGGCGACCGGACAGGGGCACAGATACGCAGTATTTT.

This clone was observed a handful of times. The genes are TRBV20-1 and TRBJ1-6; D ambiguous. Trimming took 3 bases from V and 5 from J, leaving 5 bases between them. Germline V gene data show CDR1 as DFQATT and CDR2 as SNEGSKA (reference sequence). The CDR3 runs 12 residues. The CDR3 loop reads CSASPDNSPLHF. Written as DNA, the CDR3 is TGCAGTGCTAGTCCAGATAATTCACCCCTCCACTTT.

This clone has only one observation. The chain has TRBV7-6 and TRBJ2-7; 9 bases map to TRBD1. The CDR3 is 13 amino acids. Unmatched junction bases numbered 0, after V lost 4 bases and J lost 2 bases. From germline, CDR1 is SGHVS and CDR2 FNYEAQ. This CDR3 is CASSWTGAYEQYF. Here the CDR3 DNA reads TGTGCCAGCAGCTGGACAGGGGCCTACGAGCAGTACTTC. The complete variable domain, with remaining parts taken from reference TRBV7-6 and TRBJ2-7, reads GAGVSQSPRYKVTKRGQDVALRCDPISGHVSLYWYRQALGQGPEFLTYFNYEAQQDKSGLPNDRFSAERPEGSISTLTIQRTEQRDSAMYRCASSWTGAYEQYFGPGTRLTVT.

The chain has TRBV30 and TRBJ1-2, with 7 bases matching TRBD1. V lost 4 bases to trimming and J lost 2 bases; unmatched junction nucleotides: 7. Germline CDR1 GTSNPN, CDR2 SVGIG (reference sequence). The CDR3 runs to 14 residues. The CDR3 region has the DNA TGTGCCTGGAAAAGAGGACAGGCCAACTATGGCTACACCTTC. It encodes CAWKRGQANYGYTF. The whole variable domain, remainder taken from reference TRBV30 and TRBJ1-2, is SQTIHQWPATLVQPVGSPLSLECTVEGTSNPNLYWYRQAAGRGLQLLFYSVGIGQISSEVPQNLSASRPQDRQFILSSKKLLLSDSGFYLCAWKRGQANYGYTFGSGTRLTVV.

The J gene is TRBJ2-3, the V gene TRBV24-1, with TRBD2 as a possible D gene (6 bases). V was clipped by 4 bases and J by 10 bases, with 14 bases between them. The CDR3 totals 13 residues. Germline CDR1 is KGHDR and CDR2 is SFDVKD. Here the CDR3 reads CATSDPVWGAQYF. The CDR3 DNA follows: TGTGCCACCAGTGACCCTGTTTGGGGGGCGCAGTATTTT.

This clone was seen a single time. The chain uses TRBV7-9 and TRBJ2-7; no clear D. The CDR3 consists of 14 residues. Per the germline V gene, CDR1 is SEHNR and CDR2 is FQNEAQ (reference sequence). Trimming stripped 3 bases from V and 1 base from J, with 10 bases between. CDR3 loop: CASSFLGQSYEQYF. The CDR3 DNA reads TGTGCCAGCAGCTTCCTGGGCCAATCCTACGAGCAGTACTTC.

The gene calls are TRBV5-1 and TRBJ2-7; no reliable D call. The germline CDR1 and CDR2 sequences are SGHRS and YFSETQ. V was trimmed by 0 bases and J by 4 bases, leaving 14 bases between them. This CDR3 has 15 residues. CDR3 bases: TGCGCCAGCAGCTTGGGTCGGTCAACCCCGTACGAGCAGTACTTC. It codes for CASSLGRSTPYEQYF.

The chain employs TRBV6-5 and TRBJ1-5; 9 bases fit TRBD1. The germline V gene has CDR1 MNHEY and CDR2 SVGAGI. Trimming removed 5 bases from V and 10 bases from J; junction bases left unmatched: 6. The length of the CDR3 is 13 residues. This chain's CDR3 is CASSRTGESPQHF. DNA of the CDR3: TGTGCCAGCAGTAGGACAGGGGAATCACCCCAGCATTTT.

This CDR3 reads CASSLQGSYNEQFF. DNA of the CDR3: TGTGCCAGCTCACTACAGGGGTCCTACAATGAGCAGTTCTTC. The chain couples TRBV18 to TRBJ2-1; TRBD1 matches at 7 bases. Germline V gene lookup returns CDR1 KGHSH and CDR2 LQKENI. The CDR3 has 14 residues. The trim removed 4 bases at V and 1 base at J, leaving 1 base unmatched. Supplemented by reference TRBV18 and TRBJ2-1, the full variable domain reads NAGVMQNPRHLVRRRGQEARLRCSPMKGHSHVYWYRQLPEEGLKFMVYLQKENIIDESGMPKERFSAEFPKEGPSILRIQQVVRGDSAAYFCASSLQGSYNEQFFGPGTRLTVL.

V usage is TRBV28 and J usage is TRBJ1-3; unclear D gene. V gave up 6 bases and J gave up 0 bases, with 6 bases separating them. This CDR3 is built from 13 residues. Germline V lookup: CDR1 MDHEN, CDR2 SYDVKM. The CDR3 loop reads CASSDTSGNTIYF. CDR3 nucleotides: TGTGCCAGCAGCGACACCTCTGGAAACACCATATATTTT.

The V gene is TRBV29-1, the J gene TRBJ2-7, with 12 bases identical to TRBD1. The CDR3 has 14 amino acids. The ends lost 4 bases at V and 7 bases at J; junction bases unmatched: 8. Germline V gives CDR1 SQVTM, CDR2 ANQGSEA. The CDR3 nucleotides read TGCAGCGTTGTACATGGGACAGGGGGCGGGGAGCAGTACTTC. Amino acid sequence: CSVVHGTGGGEQYF.

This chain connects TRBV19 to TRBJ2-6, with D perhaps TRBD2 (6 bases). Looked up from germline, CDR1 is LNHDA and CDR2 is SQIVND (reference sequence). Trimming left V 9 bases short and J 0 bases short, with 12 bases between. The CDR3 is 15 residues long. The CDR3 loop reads CASGTESSGANVLTF. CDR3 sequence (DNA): TGTGCCAGCGGGACTGAAAGCTCTGGGGCCAACGTCCTGACTTTC.

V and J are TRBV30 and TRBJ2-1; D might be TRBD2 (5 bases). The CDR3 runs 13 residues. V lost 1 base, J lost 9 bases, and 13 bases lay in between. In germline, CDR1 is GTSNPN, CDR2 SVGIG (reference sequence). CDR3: CAWSARARGEQFF. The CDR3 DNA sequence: TGTGCCTGGAGTGCGAGGGCCCGGGGTGAGCAGTTCTTC.

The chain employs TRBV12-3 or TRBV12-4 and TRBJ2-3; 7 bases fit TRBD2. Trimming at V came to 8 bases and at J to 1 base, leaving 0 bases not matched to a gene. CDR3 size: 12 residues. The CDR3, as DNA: TGTGCCAGCCGGGGGGGCACAGATACGCAGTATTTT. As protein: CASRGGTDTQYF.

As DNA, the CDR3 is TGTGCCAGCAGAGCGACAGGGTTGCAAGGCTACACCTTC. The encoded protein is CASRATGLQGYTF. The V call is TRBV2, the J call TRBJ1-2; 7 nucleotides align to TRBD1. Germline CDR1 and CDR2: SNHLY and FYNNEI. This CDR3 is built from 13 residues. With 6 bases clipped from V and 8 bases from J, the junction kept 9 bases outside the gene matches.

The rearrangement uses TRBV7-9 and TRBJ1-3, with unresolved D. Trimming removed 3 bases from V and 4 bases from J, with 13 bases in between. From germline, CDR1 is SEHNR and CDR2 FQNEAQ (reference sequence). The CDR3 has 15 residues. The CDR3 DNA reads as TGTGCCAGCAGCTTGTCTAGCGTGGGAGGAAACACCATATATTTT. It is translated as CASSLSSVGGNTIYF.

In DNA, the CDR3 is TGTGCCAGCAGTGAAGCTTGGCAGGGGTATGGCTACACCTTC. Translated, it gives CASSEAWQGYGYTF. The chain has TRBV6-1 and TRBJ1-2, with D possibly TRBD1 on 6 matching bases. The length of the CDR3 is 14 residues. Deletions cut 0 bases from V and 5 bases from J, with 10 bases between. Germline CDR1 MNHNS, CDR2 SASEGT.

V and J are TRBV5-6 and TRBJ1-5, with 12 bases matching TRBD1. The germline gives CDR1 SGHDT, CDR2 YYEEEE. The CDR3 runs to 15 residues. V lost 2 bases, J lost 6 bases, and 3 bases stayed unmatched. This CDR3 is CASSFGTGGAQPQHF. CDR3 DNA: TGTGCCAGCAGCTTTGGGACAGGGGGCGCTCAGCCCCAGCATTTT.

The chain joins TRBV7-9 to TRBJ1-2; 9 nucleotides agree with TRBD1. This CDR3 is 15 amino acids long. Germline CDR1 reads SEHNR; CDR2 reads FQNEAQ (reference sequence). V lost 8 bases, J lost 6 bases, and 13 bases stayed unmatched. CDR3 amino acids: CASDGWTGAPHGYTF. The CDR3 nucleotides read TGTGCCAGCGACGGATGGACAGGGGCGCCCCATGGCTACACCTTC.

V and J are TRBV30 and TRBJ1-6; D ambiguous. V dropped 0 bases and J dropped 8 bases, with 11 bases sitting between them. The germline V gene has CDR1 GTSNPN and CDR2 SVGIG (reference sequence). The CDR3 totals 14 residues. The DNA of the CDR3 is TGTGCCTGGAGTGTATCGGGTATCCATTCACCCCTCCACTTT. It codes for CAWSVSGIHSPLHF.

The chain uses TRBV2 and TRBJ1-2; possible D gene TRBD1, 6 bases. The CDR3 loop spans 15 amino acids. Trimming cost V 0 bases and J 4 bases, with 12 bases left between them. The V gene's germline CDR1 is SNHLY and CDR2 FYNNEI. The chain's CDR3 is CASSEASNRAYGYTF. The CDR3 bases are TGTGCCAGCAGTGAAGCTTCCAACAGGGCCTATGGCTACACCTTC.

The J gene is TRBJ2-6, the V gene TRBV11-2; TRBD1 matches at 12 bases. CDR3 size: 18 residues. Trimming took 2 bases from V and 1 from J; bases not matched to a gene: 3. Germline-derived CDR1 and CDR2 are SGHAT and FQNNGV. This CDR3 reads CASSLTGQGASGANVLTF. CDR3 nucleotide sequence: TGTGCCAGCAGCTTAACGGGACAGGGGGCGTCTGGGGCCAACGTCCTGACTTTC.